The text below deals with one TCR beta chain. Antigen specificity is unknown. With 5 bases removed from V and 3 bases from J, the gap between germline ends came to 17 bases. The CDR3 runs 15 residues. Germline CDR1 and CDR2: SEHNR and FQNEAQ (reference sequence). The data derive from a study of OX40 agonist ivuxolimab in advanced cancers. Only in-frame clones appear in the TCRdb table, and some are missing; sequencing was by immunoSEQ multiplex PCR. In the table there are some 62,000 clones, around four fifths of which are singletons. Whole-study results and caveats: Undetermined was the antigen specificity of the expanded peripheral T cells.

Sequenced here: CD4+ or CD8+ T cells sorted from blood, sampled in a trial of the OX40 agonist ivuxolimab. This sequence originates from an adult with an advanced solid tumor such as melanoma, head and neck, liver or kidney cancer. The V gene is TRBV7-9, the J gene TRBJ2-7, with a possible D match to TRBD2 (6 bases). This CDR3 reads CASSPGTPPIYEQYF. In DNA form, the CDR3 reads TGTGCCAGCAGCCCCGGGACTCCTCCAATCTACGAGCAGTACTTC.